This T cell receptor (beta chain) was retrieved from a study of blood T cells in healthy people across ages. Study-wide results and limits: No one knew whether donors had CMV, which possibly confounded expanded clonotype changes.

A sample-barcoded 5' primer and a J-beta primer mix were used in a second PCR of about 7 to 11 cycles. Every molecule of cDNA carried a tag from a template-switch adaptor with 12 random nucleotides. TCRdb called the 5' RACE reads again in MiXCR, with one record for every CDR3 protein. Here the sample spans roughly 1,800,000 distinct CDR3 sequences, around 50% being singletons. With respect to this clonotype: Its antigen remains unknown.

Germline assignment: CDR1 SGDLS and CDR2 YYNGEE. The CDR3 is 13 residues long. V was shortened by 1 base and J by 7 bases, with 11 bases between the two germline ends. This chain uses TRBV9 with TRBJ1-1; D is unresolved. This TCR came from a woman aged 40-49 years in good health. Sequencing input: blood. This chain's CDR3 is CASSVRLGSEAFF. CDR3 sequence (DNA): TGTGCCAGCAGCGTAAGACTCGGGAGTGAAGCTTTCTTT.